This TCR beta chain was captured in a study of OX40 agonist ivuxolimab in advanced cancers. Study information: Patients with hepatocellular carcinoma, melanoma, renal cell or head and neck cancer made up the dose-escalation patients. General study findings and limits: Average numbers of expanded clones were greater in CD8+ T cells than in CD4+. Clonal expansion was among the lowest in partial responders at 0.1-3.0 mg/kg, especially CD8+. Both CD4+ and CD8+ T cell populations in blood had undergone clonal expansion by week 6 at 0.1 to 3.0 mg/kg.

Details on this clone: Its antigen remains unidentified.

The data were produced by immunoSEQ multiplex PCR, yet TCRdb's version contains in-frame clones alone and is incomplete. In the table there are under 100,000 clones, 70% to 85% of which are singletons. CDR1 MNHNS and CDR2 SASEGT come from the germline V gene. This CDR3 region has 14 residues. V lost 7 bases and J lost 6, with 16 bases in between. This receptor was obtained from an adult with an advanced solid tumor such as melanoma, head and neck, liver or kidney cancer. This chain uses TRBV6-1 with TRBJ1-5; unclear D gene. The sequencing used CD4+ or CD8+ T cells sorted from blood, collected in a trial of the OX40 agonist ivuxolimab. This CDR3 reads CASTLGPLGQPQHF. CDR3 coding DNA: TGTGCCAGCACCCTAGGTCCTTTAGGTCAGCCCCAGCATTTT.